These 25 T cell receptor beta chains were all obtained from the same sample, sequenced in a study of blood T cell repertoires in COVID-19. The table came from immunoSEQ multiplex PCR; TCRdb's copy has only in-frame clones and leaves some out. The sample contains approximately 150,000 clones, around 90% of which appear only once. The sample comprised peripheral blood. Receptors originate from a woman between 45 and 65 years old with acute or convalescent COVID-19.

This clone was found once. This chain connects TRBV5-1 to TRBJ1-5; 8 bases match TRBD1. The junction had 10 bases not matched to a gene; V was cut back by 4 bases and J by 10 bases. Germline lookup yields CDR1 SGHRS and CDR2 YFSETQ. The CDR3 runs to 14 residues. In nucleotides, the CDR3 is TGCGCCAGCAGCACAACAGGGGGTAAGGATCCCCAGCATTTT. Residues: CASSTTGGKDPQHF.

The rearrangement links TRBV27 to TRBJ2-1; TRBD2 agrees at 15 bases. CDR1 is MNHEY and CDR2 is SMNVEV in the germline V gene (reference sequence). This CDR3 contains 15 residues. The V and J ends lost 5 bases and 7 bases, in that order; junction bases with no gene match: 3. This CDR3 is CASSVGTSGGNEQFF. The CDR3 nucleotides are TGTGCCAGCAGTGTCGGGACTAGCGGGGGGAATGAGCAGTTCTTC.

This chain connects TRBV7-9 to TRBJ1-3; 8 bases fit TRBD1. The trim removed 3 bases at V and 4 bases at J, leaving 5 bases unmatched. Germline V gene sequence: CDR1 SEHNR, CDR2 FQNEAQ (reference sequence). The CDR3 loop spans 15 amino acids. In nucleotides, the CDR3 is TGTGCCAGCAGCTTGGCCGACAGGGGAGGAAACACCATATATTTT. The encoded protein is CASSLADRGGNTIYF.

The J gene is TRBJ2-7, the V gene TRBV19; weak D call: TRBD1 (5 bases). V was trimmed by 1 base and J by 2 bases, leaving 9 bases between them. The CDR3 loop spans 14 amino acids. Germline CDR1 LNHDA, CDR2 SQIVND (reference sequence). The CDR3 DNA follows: TGTGCCAGTAGTATAGGGACACCCCCCTACGAGCAGTACTTC. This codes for CASSIGTPPYEQYF.

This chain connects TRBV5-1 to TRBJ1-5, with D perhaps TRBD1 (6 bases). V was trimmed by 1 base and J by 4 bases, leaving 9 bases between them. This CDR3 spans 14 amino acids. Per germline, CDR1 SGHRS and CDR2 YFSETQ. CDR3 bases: TGCGCCAGCAGCTTGCCAGGGGCTAATCAGCCCCAGCATTTT. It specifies CASSLPGANQPQHF.

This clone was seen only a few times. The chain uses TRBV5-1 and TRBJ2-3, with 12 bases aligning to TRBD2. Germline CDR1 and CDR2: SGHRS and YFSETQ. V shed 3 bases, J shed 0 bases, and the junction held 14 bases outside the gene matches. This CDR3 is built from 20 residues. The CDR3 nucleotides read TGCGCCAGCAGCTCCCGACTAGCGGGGGAGATAAGCCCTAGCACAGATACGCAGTATTTT. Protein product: CASSSRLAGEISPSTDTQYF. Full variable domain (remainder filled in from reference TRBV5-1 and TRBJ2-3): KAGVTQTPRYLIKTRGQQVTLSCSPISGHRSVSWYQQTPGQGLQFLFEYFSETQRNKGNFPGRFSGRQFSNSRSEMNVSTLELGDSALYLCASSSRLAGEISPSTDTQYFGPGTRLTVL.

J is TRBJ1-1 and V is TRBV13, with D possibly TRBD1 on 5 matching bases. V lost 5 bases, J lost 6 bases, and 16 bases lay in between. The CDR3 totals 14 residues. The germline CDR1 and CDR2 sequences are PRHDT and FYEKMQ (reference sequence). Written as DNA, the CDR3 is TGTGCCAGCAGCGTTAATGGCGCGGGGGCTGAAGCTTTCTTT. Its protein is CASSVNGAGAEAFF.

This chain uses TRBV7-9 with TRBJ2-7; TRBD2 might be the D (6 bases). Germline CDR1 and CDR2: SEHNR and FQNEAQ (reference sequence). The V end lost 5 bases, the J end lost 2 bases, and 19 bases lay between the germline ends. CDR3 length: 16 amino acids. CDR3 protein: CASSLLLGLATYEQYF. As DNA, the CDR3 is TGTGCCAGCAGCCTACTCCTGGGACTGGCAACCTACGAGCAGTACTTC.

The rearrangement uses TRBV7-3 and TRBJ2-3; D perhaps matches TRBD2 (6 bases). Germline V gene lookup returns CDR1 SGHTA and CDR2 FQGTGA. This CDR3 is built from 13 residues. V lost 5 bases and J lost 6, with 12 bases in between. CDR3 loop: CASSLAGIDTQYF. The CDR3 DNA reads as TGTGCCAGCAGCCTCGCGGGAATCGATACGCAGTATTTT.

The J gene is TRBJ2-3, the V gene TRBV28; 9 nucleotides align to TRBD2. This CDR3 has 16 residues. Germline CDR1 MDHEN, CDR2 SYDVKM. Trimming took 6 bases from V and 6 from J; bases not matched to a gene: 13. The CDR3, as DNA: TGTGCCAGCAGGATGGGTAGCGGGGGCCATGGGGATACGCAGTATTTT. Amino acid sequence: CASRMGSGGHGDTQYF.

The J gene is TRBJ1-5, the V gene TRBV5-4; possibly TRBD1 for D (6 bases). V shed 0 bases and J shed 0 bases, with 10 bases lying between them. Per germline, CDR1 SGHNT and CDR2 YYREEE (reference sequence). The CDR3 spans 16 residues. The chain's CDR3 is CASSLGGQNSNQPQHF. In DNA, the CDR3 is TGTGCCAGCAGCTTGGGCGGACAGAATAGCAATCAGCCCCAGCATTTT.

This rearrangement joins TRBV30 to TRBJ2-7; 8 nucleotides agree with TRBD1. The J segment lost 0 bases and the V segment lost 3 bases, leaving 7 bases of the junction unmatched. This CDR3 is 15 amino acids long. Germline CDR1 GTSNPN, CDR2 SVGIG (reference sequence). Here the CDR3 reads CAWSADRGLSYEQYF. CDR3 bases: TGTGCCTGGAGCGCCGACAGGGGCCTCTCCTACGAGCAGTACTTC.

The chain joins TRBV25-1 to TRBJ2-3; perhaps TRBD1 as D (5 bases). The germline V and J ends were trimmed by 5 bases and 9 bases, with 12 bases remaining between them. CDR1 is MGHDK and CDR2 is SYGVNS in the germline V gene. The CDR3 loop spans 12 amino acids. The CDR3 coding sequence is TGTGCCAGCAGTTCCCAGGGTATCACGCAGTATTTT. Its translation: CASSSQGITQYF.

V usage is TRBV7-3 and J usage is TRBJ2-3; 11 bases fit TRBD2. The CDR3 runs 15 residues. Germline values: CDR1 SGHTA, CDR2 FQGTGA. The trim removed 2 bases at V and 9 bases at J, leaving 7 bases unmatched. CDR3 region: CASSLVASGGRTQYF. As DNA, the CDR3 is TGTGCCAGCAGCTTAGTGGCTAGCGGGGGGAGGACGCAGTATTTT.

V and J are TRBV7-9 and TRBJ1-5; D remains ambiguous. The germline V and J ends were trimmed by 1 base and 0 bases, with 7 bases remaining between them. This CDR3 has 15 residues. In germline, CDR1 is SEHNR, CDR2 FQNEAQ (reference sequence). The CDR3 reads CASSLGQVSNQPQHF. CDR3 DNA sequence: TGTGCCAGCAGCTTAGGCCAGGTTAGCAATCAGCCCCAGCATTTT.

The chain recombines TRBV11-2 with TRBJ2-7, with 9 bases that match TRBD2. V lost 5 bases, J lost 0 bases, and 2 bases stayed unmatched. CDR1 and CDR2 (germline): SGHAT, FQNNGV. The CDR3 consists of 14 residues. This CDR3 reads CASSIAGVSYEQYF. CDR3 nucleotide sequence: TGTGCCAGCAGCATAGCGGGAGTCTCCTACGAGCAGTACTTC. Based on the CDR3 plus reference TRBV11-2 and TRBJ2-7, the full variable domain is EAGVAQSPRYKIIEKRQSVAFWCNPISGHATLYWYQQILGQGPKLLIQFQNNGVVDDSQLPKDRFSAERLKGVDSTLKIQPAKLEDSAVYLCASSIAGVSYEQYFGPGTRLTVT.

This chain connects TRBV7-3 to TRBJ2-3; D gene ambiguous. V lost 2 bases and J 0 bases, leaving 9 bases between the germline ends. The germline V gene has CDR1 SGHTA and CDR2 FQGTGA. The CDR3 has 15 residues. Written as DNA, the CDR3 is TGTGCCAGCAGCTTAGATGTTACTAGCACAGATACGCAGTATTTT. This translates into CASSLDVTSTDTQYF.

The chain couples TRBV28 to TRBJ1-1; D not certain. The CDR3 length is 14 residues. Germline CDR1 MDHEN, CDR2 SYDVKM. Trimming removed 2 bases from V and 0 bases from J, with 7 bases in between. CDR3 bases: TGTGCCAGCAGTTTAGGCAGGCTGAACACTGAAGCTTTCTTT. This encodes CASSLGRLNTEAFF.

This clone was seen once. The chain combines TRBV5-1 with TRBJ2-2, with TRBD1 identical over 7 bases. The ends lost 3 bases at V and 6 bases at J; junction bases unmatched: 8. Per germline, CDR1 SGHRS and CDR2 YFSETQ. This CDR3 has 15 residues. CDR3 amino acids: CASSSRQGGSGELFF. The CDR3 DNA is TGCGCCAGCAGCTCCCGACAGGGTGGATCCGGGGAGCTGTTTTTT.

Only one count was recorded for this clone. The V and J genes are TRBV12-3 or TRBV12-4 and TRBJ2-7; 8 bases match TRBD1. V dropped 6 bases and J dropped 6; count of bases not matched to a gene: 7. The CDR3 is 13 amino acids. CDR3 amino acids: CASSRTGSSEQYF. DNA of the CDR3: TGTGCCAGCAGCCGGACAGGGTCTAGCGAGCAGTACTTC.

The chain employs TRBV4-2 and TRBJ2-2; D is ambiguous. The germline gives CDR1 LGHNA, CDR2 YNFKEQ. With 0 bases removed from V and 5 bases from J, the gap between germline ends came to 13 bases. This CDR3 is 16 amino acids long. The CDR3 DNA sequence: TGTGCCAGCAGCCAAGATAAAGCTAGTCCAACCGGGGAGCTGTTTTTT. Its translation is CASSQDKASPTGELFF.

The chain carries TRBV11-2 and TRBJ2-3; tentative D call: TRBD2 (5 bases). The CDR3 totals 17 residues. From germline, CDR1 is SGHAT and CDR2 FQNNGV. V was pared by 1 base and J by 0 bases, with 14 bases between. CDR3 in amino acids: CASSLGGSLSSTDTQYF. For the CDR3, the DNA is TGTGCCAGCAGCTTAGGAGGGTCCCTCTCTAGCACAGATACGCAGTATTTT.

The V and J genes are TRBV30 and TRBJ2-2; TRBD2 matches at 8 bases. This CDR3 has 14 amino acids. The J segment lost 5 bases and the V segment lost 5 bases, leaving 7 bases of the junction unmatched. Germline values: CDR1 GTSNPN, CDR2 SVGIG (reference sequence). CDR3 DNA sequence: TGTGCCTGGGGGAGGGGACTAGTGACCGGGGAGCTGTTTTTT. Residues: CAWGRGLVTGELFF.

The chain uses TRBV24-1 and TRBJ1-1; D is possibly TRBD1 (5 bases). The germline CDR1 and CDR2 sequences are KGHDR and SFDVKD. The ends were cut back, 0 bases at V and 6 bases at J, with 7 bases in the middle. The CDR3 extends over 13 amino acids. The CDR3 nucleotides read TGTGCCACCAGTGATTTGCAGGGTGCTGAAGCTTTCTTT. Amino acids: CATSDLQGAEAFF.

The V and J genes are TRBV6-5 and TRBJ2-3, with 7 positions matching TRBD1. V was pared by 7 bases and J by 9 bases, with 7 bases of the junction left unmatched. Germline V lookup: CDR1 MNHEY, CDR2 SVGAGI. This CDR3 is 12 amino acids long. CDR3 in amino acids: CASTPVGQTQYF. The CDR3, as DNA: TGTGCCAGCACCCCTGTGGGACAGACGCAGTATTTT.